This T cell receptor beta chain was recovered during a study of T cells in Graves' hyperthyroidism and ophthalmopathy. Overall study context: Upon initial diagnosis and before any treatment, peripheral blood was collected.

Whole-study findings and limits: Blood also carried most thyroid clonotypes expanded above 0.001.

From RNA transcripts, TCR beta CDR3 regions were amplified. The study used the HTBI primer set for a first-round RT-PCR of the TCR CDR3. MiXCR, run by TCRdb on the multiplex PCR reads, gives a single entry per CDR3 protein. The data show a few hundred thousand distinct CDR3 sequences, approximately 16% seen once. Many counts were recorded for this clonotype. Its antigen is unknown. Specimen: blood. This sequence originates from a woman aged 40 to 49 with Graves' ophthalmopathy.

The CDR3 nucleotides read TGCGCCAGCAGGGGGACAAGGGACAGCGAACTCTATGGCTACACCTTC. Protein sequence: CASRGTRDSELYGYTF. The J gene is TRBJ1-2, the V gene TRBV5-1; 7 bases are shared with TRBD1. J was trimmed by 4 bases and V by 5 bases; bases with no gene match: 14. This CDR3 spans 16 amino acids. The germline V gene has CDR1 SGHRS and CDR2 YFSETQ.